The following is a TCR beta chain sequence with its context. Profiling relied on immunoSEQ multiplex PCR, and the TCRdb table lists in-frame clones only, not all of them. Among 110,000 to 150,000 clones listed, more than 80% were seen once. Individuals in the exposed group had encountered a COVID-19 case within 2 weeks preceding study entry. The data originate from a study of blood T cell repertoires in COVID-19. In the study overall: Collection of acute and convalescent COVID-19 samples took place in the United States, Italy and Spain.

The CDR3 runs 16 residues. The ends lost 3 bases at V and 2 bases at J; junction bases unmatched: 6. Germline CDR1 MNHEY, CDR2 SMNVEV (reference sequence). The V call is TRBV27, the J call TRBJ2-3, with 9 bases that match TRBD2. Sequenced material: PBMCs or T cells enriched from blood (not recorded which). The receptor was derived from a woman between 18 and 30 years old who had been exposed to COVID-19. The CDR3, as DNA: TGTGCCAGCAGTTTGTCGCTAGCGGGGTTCACAGATACGCAGTATTTT. Residues: CASSLSLAGFTDTQYF.